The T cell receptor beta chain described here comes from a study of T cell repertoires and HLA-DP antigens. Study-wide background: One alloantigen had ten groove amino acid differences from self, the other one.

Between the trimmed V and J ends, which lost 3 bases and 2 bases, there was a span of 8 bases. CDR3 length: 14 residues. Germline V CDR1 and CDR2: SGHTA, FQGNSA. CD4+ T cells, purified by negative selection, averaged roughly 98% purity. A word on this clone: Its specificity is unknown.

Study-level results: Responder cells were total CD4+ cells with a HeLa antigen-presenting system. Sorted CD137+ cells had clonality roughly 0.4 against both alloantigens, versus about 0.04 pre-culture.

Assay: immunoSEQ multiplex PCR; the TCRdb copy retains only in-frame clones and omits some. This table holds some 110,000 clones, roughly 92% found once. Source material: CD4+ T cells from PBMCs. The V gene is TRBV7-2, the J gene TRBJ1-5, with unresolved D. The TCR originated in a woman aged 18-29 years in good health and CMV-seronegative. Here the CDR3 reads CASSFRTRNQPQHF. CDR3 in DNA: TGTGCCAGCAGCTTCCGCACCCGCAATCAGCCCCAGCATTTT. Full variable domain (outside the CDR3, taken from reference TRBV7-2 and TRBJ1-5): GAGVSQSPSNKVTEKGKDVELRCDPISGHTALYWYRQSLGQGLEFLIYFQGNSAPDKSGLPSDRFSAERTGGSVSTLTIQRTQQEDSAVYLCASSFRTRNQPQHFGDGTRLSIL.